The source of this T cell receptor (beta chain) is a study of OX40 agonist ivuxolimab in advanced cancers. With respect to the entire study: Ivuxolimab was a fully human IgG2 agonistic monoclonal antibody targeting the costimulatory receptor OX40 (CD134). Intravenous ivuxolimab was administered to patients every 2 weeks at six dose levels: 0.01, 0.1, 0.3, 1.5, 3 and 10 mg/kg. The paper describes the monotherapy dose-escalation part (N of about 52 patients) of the phase I trial of ivuxolimab. Partial responses occurred in three dose-escalation patients, of whom one had hepatocellular carcinoma and two had cutaneous melanoma. Peripheral TCRbeta sequencing aimed to test whether ivuxolimab altered TCR sequence diversity and caused clonal T-cell expansion. Prior anti-PD-1, anti-PD-L1 or anti-CTLA-4 therapy was permitted, and 35% to 40% of dose-escalation patients had received checkpoint inhibitors. A male proportion of roughly 85% and a mean age of about 60 years, ranging from roughly 20 to 80, were recorded for the dose-escalation cohort. Of the roughly 54 dose-escalation patients, hepatocellular carcinoma was present in about 19, melanoma in some 15, renal cell carcinoma in 9 and head and neck cancer in 9. General findings and caveats noted by the study authors: Which antigens the clonally expanded peripheral T cells were specific for was not determined. After ivuxolimab, more expanded clones were found on average in CD8+ T cells than in CD4+ T cells. Low levels of normalized T-cell clonal expansion were also shown by some nonresponding patients. Clonal expansion of both CD4+ and CD8+ blood T cells was observed from baseline to week 6 at doses 0.1 to 3.0 mg/kg. Partial responders in the 0.1-3.0 mg/kg groups had among the lowest normalized peripheral clonal expansion, especially among CD8+ T cells.

Points on this clone: No antigen is known for it. No base qualities exist here, and no much larger clone lies one base off it.

The cysteine opens and the phenylalanine closes a CDR3 of 13 amino acids. This entry keeps only the CDR3 DNA: 39 bases, framed from base 1. The V and J ends are trimmed by 6 bases and 6 bases, leaving 14 bases between them. In the germline V gene, CDR1 corresponds to MGHDK and CDR2 to SYGVNS. Patients with a history of autoimmune disease or receiving systemic immunosuppression were excluded from the trial. Peripheral blood for TCR sequencing was collected from all dose cohorts at baseline, on cycle 4 day 1, and on cycle 7 day 1. Samples were obtained from an open-label, multicenter, first-in-human phase I dose-escalation trial of ivuxolimab. Adults with locally advanced or metastatic melanoma, renal cell, hepatocellular, or head and neck squamous cell carcinoma were enrolled in the trial. Before TCR sequencing, CD4+ and CD8+ T cells were separately sorted from peripheral blood. For sequencing of the TCRbeta CDR3 region, genomic DNA was extracted from the sorted cells. TCRbeta CDR3 regions were sequenced using the immunoSEQ Assay. TCRdb took this table from immuneACCESS and kept in-frame rearrangements with V and J called. Such tables lack part of the clones; where checked against another copy, unresolved V genes explain under half of the gap, and the rest is unexplained. The sample records about 35,000 clones, about three quarters of which are singletons. Of the sample, over 20% is held by the ten largest clones.

This TCR derives from an adult with an advanced solid tumor such as melanoma, head and neck, liver or kidney cancer. The V gene is TRBV25-1 and the J gene is TRBJ1-2, with no confident D gene call. The starting material was CD4+ or CD8+ T cells sorted from blood, obtained in a trial of the OX40 agonist ivuxolimab. The DNA is as follows: TGTGCCAGCAGCGATCAATTACGGGATGGCTACACCTTC. It translates to CASSDQLRDGYTF.